These 9 T cell receptor beta chains were all obtained from the same sample, sequenced in a study of shared clonotypes between healthy human individuals. Assay used: immunoSEQ multiplex PCR; TCRdb lists only in-frame clones, some missing. The sample lists about 530,000 clones, over 60% occurring once. The sequencing sample was made of PBMCs. These receptors were taken from a middle-aged woman in good health. Some clones in this sample may be carry-over from other donors' samples.

The chain carries TRBV15 and TRBJ2-7, with 11 bases matching TRBD2. V trimming: 3 bases; J trimming: 2 bases; junction bases outside the gene matches: 9. The CDR3 has 17 residues. The germline V gene has CDR1 LNHNV and CDR2 YYDKDF (reference sequence). The CDR3 sequence is CATSRWAGTSGTYEQYF. The CDR3 bases are TGTGCCACCAGCAGGTGGGCCGGGACTAGCGGCACCTACGAGCAGTACTTC.

The chain has TRBV6-7 and TRBJ2-4; D is perhaps TRBD1 (6 bases). TRBV6-7 is given ORF status, its function remaining uncertain. The V gene lost 4 bases and the J gene lost 0 bases, with 19 bases spanning the gap. The CDR3 runs to 18 residues. The CDR3 coding sequence is TGTGCCAGCAGTTCCCGGACAGAGACTTCCTTAGCCAAAAACATTCAGTACTTC. Amino acids: CASSSRTETSLAKNIQYF.

This clone was observed a few times. This rearrangement joins TRBV4-2 to TRBJ2-7; D unresolved. Germline lookup yields CDR1 LGHNA and CDR2 YNFKEQ. The CDR3 has 14 amino acids. Trimming removed 0 bases at V and 5 bases at J, with 11 bases between. The DNA of the CDR3 is TGTGCCAGCAGCCAAGACCCCCGGGTAGACGAGCAGTACTTC. This gives the protein CASSQDPRVDEQYF.

The gene calls are TRBV14 and TRBJ2-1; 9 bases are shared with TRBD1. V was clipped by 4 bases and J by 3 bases; unmatched bases: 7. There are 16 residues in the CDR3. CDR1 SGHDN and CDR2 FVKESK come from the germline V gene. The CDR3 DNA reads as TGTGCCAGCAGCCGACACAACAGGGGGCTCTACAATGAGCAGTTCTTC. Translation gives CASSRHNRGLYNEQFF.

V is TRBV18 and J is TRBJ1-2, with a possible D match to TRBD1 (6 bases). Germline V gives CDR1 KGHSH, CDR2 LQKENI. The CDR3 length is 15 residues. V dropped 2 bases and J dropped 5 bases, with 15 bases sitting between them. The CDR3: CASSPTATGLYGYTF. DNA of the CDR3: TGTGCCAGCTCACCAACTGCGACAGGATTATATGGCTACACCTTC.

A single count supports this clone. This probably arose from a read error, given a far larger clone one base away. The chain combines TRBV7-9 with TRBJ1-5, with 7 bases matching TRBD1. The CDR3 has 13 residues. Germline CDR1 reads SEHNR; CDR2 reads FQNEAQ (reference sequence). CDR3 amino acids: CANSPEGAQPQHF. The CDR3 DNA reads as TGTGCCAACAGCCCAGAGGGGGCTCAGCCCCAGCATTTT.

The rearrangement uses TRBV10-3 and TRBJ1-3; 11 nucleotides line up with TRBD1. V shed 8 bases and J 0 bases; nucleotides not matched to a gene: 6. From germline, CDR1 is ENHRY and CDR2 SYGVKD. The length of the CDR3 is 16 residues. Here the CDR3 DNA reads TGTGCCATCCAACCGGGACAGGGGGTCTCTGGAAACACCATATATTTT. Protein product: CAIQPGQGVSGNTIYF.

The chain employs TRBV25-1 and TRBJ1-2, with 8 bases that match TRBD1. CDR3 length: 13 amino acids. Germline CDR1 reads MGHDK; CDR2 reads SYGVNS. V lost 6 bases, J lost 4 bases, and 4 bases stayed unmatched. CDR3 loop: CASRQGVAYGYTF. The CDR3 DNA sequence: TGTGCCAGCAGACAGGGGGTCGCCTATGGCTACACCTTC.

This chain connects TRBV19 to TRBJ1-2; D gene ambiguous. V dropped 3 bases and J dropped 0 bases, with 2 bases sitting between them. The length of the CDR3 is 12 residues. Germline V gene lookup returns CDR1 LNHDA and CDR2 SQIVND (reference sequence). The chain's CDR3 is CASSIPNYGYTF. Written as DNA, the CDR3 is TGTGCCAGTAGTATCCCTAACTATGGCTACACCTTC.